The rows below give T cell receptor beta chains drawn from one sample of a study of shared clonotypes between healthy human individuals. Sequencing used immunoSEQ multiplex PCR; TCRdb keeps in-frame clones, though not all of them. The sample consists of hundreds of thousands of clones, roughly 70% of them appearing once. The sequencing input was memory CD4+ T cells sorted from blood. These receptors were taken from a woman aged 25 to 39 in good health. CDR3s include the opening cysteine and the closing phenylalanine or tryptophan. The D gene is left open where the match is weak. Not every row has a clone size; where given, it reads once, few, many or a size class.

>NA|TRBJ2-1|NA|TRBV5-1
TGCGCCAGCAGGGCTAGCGCCCGTCCCGATGAGCAGTTCTTC
CASRASARPDEQFF
>TRBD1|TRBJ1-2|NA|TRBV4-1
TGCGCCAGCAGCCAAGATGACAGGGAGGGTTATGGCTACACCTTC
CASSQDDREGYGYTF
>NA|TRBJ2-2|few|TRBV10-3
TGTGCCATCAGTGATGCAGGGGACACCGGGGAGCTGTTTTTT
CAISDAGDTGELFF
>NA|TRBJ1-2|NA|TRBV5-1
TGCGCCAGCAGCTCGCCCTTGGGGGAAGGAAGAGGGGACTATGGCTACACCTTC
CASSSPLGEGRGDYGYTF
>NA|TRBJ2-2|NA|TRBV30
TGTGCCTGGGGCGCCGTGGGCGGGGAGCTGTTTTTT
CAWGAVGGELFF
>NA|TRBJ1-2|NA|TRBV28
TGTGCCAGCAGTTTTGGGGGCAGTGAGGCCTACACCTTC
CASSFGGSEAYTF
>NA|TRBJ2-7|NA|TRBV27
TGTGCCAGCAGTGAACGAGGGAACTCCTACGAGCAGTACTTC
CASSERGNSYEQYF
>NA|TRBJ2-7|few|TRBV5-6
TGTGCCAGCAGCTTGGCCAGCATCTACGAGCAGTACTTC
CASSLASIYEQYF
>NA|TRBJ2-1|NA|TRBV5-1
TGCGCCAGCAGCTTGTTCCAGGGCGACTACAATGAGCAGTTCTTC
CASSLFQGDYNEQFF
>TRBD1|TRBJ2-2|NA|TRBV11-2
TGTGCCAGCAGCTTAGGACAGGGGGCGGTCGGGGAGCTGTTTTTT
CASSLGQGAVGELFF
>NA|TRBJ2-7|NA|TRBV6-1
TGTGCCAGCAGTGGAGGGATCAGCTCCTACGAGCAGTACTTC
CASSGGISSYEQYF
>NA|TRBJ1-1|once|TRBV5-1
TGCGCCAGCAGCGTTGGCCCGGTTGACAACACTGAAGCTTTCTTT
CASSVGPVDNTEAFF
>NA|TRBJ2-3|NA|TRBV19
TGTGCCAGTAGTATAGATCCCTCTAGATCAGATACGCAGTATTTT
CASSIDPSRSDTQYF
>NA|TRBJ2-7|NA|TRBV29-1
TGCAGCGCGACAGGAGTCTCCTACGAGCAGTACTTC
CSATGVSYEQYF
>TRBD2|TRBJ2-3|NA|TRBV9
TGTGCCAGCAGCGTCGGGGGGTGGGGCACAGATACGCAGTATTTT
CASSVGGWGTDTQYF
>TRBD1|TRBJ2-3|NA|TRBV28
TGTGCCAGCAGCCTCGACAGGGGGTCAGATACGCAGTATTTT
CASSLDRGSDTQYF
>TRBD1|TRBJ1-6|NA|TRBV18
TGTGCCAGCTCCCCGGGACAGGGAAAGGATTCACCCCTCCACTTT
CASSPGQGKDSPLHF
>NA|TRBJ1-2|NA|TRBV28
TGTGCCAGCAGTTTACAGGGTTACGGCTACACCTTC
CASSLQGYGYTF
>NA|TRBJ1-2|NA|TRBV28
TGTGCCAGCAGCACCCTCCTCGGTGGCTACACCTTC
CASSTLLGGYTF
>NA|TRBJ2-7|NA|TRBV5-1
TGCGCCAGCAGCCCCCTCGTGGCCTACGAGCAGTACTTC
CASSPLVAYEQYF
>TRBD1|TRBJ2-7|NA|TRBV18
TGTGCCAGCTCACAATCTATAGGGACAGGGAGCTCCTACGAGCAGTACTTC
CASSQSIGTGSSYEQYF
>TRBD2|TRBJ2-1|NA|TRBV2
TGTGCCAGCAGTCCCGAAACTAGCGGGAGTAGGGGTGAGCAGTTCTTC
CASSPETSGSRGEQFF
>TRBD2|TRBJ2-7|once|TRBV15
TGTGCCACCAGCGGCCTTGCGGGGGGCTATTCCTACGAGCAGTACTTC
CATSGLAGGYSYEQYF
>NA|TRBJ2-7|NA|TRBV11-2
TGTGCCAGCAGCTTAGAGGGCAGAGAGCAGTACTTC
CASSLEGREQYF
>TRBD2|TRBJ2-1|NA|TRBV10-2
TGCGCCAGCCGGGCAGCGGGAGGCGCGAATGAGCAGTTCTTC
CASRAAGGANEQFF
>TRBD2|TRBJ2-3|NA|TRBV5-1
TGCGCCAGCAGCTTGCCCTCTGGACTAGCGGATACAGATACGCAGTATTTT
CASSLPSGLADTDTQYF
>NA|TRBJ1-2|few|TRBV7-2
TGTGCCAGCAGCTTACCGGGACAAGGAAACTATGGCTACACCTTC
CASSLPGQGNYGYTF
>NA|TRBJ1-3|NA|TRBV4-1
TGCGCCAGCAGCCCCCGTTCGGGGCTCGGAAACACCATATATTTT
CASSPRSGLGNTIYF